This entry concerns a single TCR beta chain. What antigen it recognizes has not been identified. Base qualities were left out, and no much larger clone turns up one base away. Ficoll-Paque density gradient centrifugation was the method used to isolate PBMCs. Taken from the germline V gene, the CDR1 and CDR2 loops are MNHNS and SASEGT. V was cut back by 1 base and J by 2 bases, leaving a gap of 14 bases between them. The CDR3 starts with the cysteine, ends with the phenylalanine, and has 16 residues. Just CDR3 DNA is preserved here, 48 bases in frame from base 1. TCRdb names Illumina NovaSeq 6000 as the instrument used. Using 5'RACE with constant-segment primers, TCRalpha and TCRbeta cDNA libraries were constructed, with sample barcodes and unique molecular identifiers added in the process. Trizol reagent was used to extract RNA from every sample. Libraries were amplified in two PCR steps, with a second sample barcode and Illumina TruSeq adapters added in the second step. Sequencing of libraries was performed on an Illumina NovaSeq with 2 x 150 bp paired-end reads. From the authors' description of their analysis: The reads were demultiplexed and collapsed into UMI-guided consensus sequences using migec v1.2.7. With mixcr v2.1.11, UMI consensuses were aligned to TRA and TRB V and J templates and assembled into clonotypes. Clonotypes were classified as expanded or contracted when called significant by both edgeR and NoisET, with noise models trained on biological replicates. For edgeR calls, the thresholds were a false discovery rate-adjusted p below 0.01 and a log2 fold-change of 1. As an exploratory analysis of dynamics, PCA with hierarchical clustering was applied to max-normalized trajectories of the 1000 most abundant clonotypes. The CD4 or CD8 phenotype of responding clones was assigned using the separately sequenced CD4+ and CD8+ repertoires. TCRdb took the public reads, trimmed them with fastp at Q25, ran MiXCR for clone calling and kept in-frame beta chains. For every CDR3 protein sequence, its rows merge into one entry that carries the most common genes and DNA. TCRdb's processing, not the authors', yielded these V and J calls. The sample has just over 300,000 distinct CDR3 sequences on record, approximately 19% of them singletons. The top ten constitute around 20% of the sample.

The data were taken from a study of T-cell memory formation after mild COVID-19 (dated by TCRdb to about 2021). With respect to the entire study: TCR sequence clusters from the two donors were found to be largely donor specific. In a couple of donors, T-cell clones that expanded and contracted after mild COVID-19 were followed by sequencing TCRalpha and TCRbeta repertoires longitudinally. The cohort was made up of two young adult volunteers, one female and one male, who were previously healthy.

The research as a whole found: From day 15 to 85, contracting clones showed balanced CD4/CD8 phenotypes, whereas a second wave of clones that expanded from day 15 to 37 leaned towards CD4+. Contracting CD4+ clones appeared mostly in the CM and EM memory subsets, whereas CD8+ clones were enriched in EMRA. Only a couple of mild cases were covered in the study, and larger cohorts including severe cases with pre-infection samples were considered necessary. SARS-CoV-2 specificity of the second-wave clones peaking on day 37 was not confirmed. Some responding clones were detected in pre-infection memory, suggesting pre-existing cross-reactive memory T cells joined the SARS-CoV-2 response.

Sequenced: PBMCs or a T cell subset sorted from them (not recorded which). The V gene is TRBV6-1 and the J gene is TRBJ2-5; no D gene call is confident. The origin of this receptor is a man aged 18-30 years who had mild COVID-19 (a few samples of this study predate the infection). The sample titles of this study are shuffled in the database, so cell type and time point are left out; the donor was told from shared clones. The DNA reads TGTGCCAGCAGTGAAGGTCGGCCACTCTCTCAAGAGACCCAGTACTTC. Its translation reads: CASSEGRPLSQETQYF.